Listed below are T cell receptor beta chains from one sample, sequenced in a study of T-cell reconstitution after alpha-beta-depleted transplantation in children. Each CDR3 protein gets one entry after TCRdb re-called the PCR reads with MiXCR. The data contain about a million distinct CDR3 sequences, 25% to 35% of them singletons. Sequencing used PBMCs, mostly from graft donor cells, obtained 360 days after TCRalphabeta/CD19-depleted stem cell transplant. The receptors derive from a boy less than two years old who had a stem cell transplant for SCID, so the T cells may come from the graft donor. The CDR3 runs from the conserved cysteine through the conserved F or W. A D gene is named only where the DNA matches it firmly. Some rows mark clone size as missing; the rest say once, few, many or name a class of expanded clone.

D gene	V gene	clone size	J gene	CDR3 DNA	CDR3 protein
-	TRBV5-1	few	TRBJ2-2	TGCGCCAGCAGTAAAGACAGACCTAACACCGGGGAGCTGTTTTTT	CASSKDRPNTGELFF
TRBD1	TRBV24-1	few	TRBJ1-5	TGTGCCACCCTGCTGCGACAGGGGCGCAATCAGCCCCAGCATTTT	CATLLRQGRNQPQHF
-	TRBV30	-	TRBJ2-7	TGTGCCTCGGGACGGACCTACGAGCAGTACTTC	CASGRTYEQYF
-	TRBV7-2	once	TRBJ2-2	TGTGCCAGCAGCTTCTGGGCAGGGGTGACCGGGGAGCTGTTTTTT	CASSFWAGVTGELFF
-	TRBV9	-	TRBJ1-3	TGTGCCAGCAGCGTGCTTGGGGTTTTCGGAGACACCCTATATTTT	CASSVLGVFGDTLYF
-	TRBV3-1	-	TRBJ2-1	TGTGCCAGCAGGGGCTTTGAGGATGAGCAGTTCTTC	CASRGFEDEQFF
TRBD2	TRBV10-2	-	TRBJ2-1	TGCGCCAGTCGAGGGGGACTAGCGGGTAACAATGAGCAGTTCTTC	CASRGGLAGNNEQFF
-	TRBV19	-	TRBJ2-5	TGTGCCAGTAGTCGGGGAAGCTCCCTCCAAGAGACCCAGTACTTC	CASSRGSSLQETQYF
-	TRBV5-8	few	TRBJ2-3	TGTGCCAGCAGCCCCTGGACTATCAACTCAGATACGCAGTATTTT	CASSPWTINSDTQYF
-	TRBV4-2	-	TRBJ1-5	TGTGCCAGCAGCCAAGAACAGGGTCATCAGCCCCAGCATTTT	CASSQEQGHQPQHF
-	TRBV20-1	-	TRBJ1-5	TGCAGTGCTGCCTGGGGCAGGAGAAAAAATCAGCCCCAGCATTTT	CSAAWGRRKNQPQHF
-	TRBV2	-	TRBJ2-1	TGTGCCAGCAGTTACCAGGGCCCCTACAATGAGCAGTTCTTC	CASSYQGPYNEQFF
TRBD1	TRBV2	-	TRBJ1-1	TGTGCCAGCAGTTCAACCGGGACAGCTAACACTGAAGCTTTCTTT	CASSSTGTANTEAFF
-	TRBV6-2/TRBV6-3	-	TRBJ2-3	TGTGCCAGCAGTTACCCGAGGGGGGGCCTAGATACGCAGTATTTT	CASSYPRGGLDTQYF
-	TRBV12-3/TRBV12-4	few	TRBJ2-1	TGTGCCAGCAGTTTAGTCCGGAAGAATGAGCAGTTCTTC	CASSLVRKNEQFF
-	TRBV20-1	once	TRBJ1-5	TGCAGTGCTAGGACGACCGGGATCCCCAATCAGCCCCAGCATTTT	CSARTTGIPNQPQHF
TRBD1	TRBV9	-	TRBJ1-1	TGTGCCAGCAGCGTAGTTACAGGGGGGAATGAAGCTTTCTTT	CASSVVTGGNEAFF
-	TRBV6-5	-	TRBJ1-3	TGTGCCAGCTCTCGGGACACCCTTATTGTCCATTTT	CASSRDTLIVHF
TRBD1	TRBV20-1	-	TRBJ1-5	TGCAGTGCTACGGGACAGAGAGATCAGCCCCAGCATTTT	CSATGQRDQPQHF
TRBD1	TRBV10-3	few	TRBJ2-7	TGTGCCATCAGTGAAGACAGGGTCCACGAGCAGTACTTC	CAISEDRVHEQYF
TRBD2	TRBV20-1	few	TRBJ2-3	TGCAGTGCTAGACTGGGCCCCGGGACTAGCGGGGGGCGCACAGATACGCAGTATTTT	CSARLGPGTSGGRTDTQYF
-	TRBV29-1	few	TRBJ2-1	TGCAGCGTTGAAGCCCGGGTAGGCTACAATGAGCAGTTCTTC	CSVEARVGYNEQFF
TRBD2	TRBV12-3/TRBV12-4	few	TRBJ2-3	TGTGCCAGCAGTTTAGAAGCTAGCGGGCCGACAGATACGCAGTATTTT	CASSLEASGPTDTQYF
-	TRBV9	few	TRBJ2-1	TGTGCCAGCAGCGTAGAATGGGGGGCGCGAGGTGAGCAGTTCTTC	CASSVEWGARGEQFF
TRBD2	TRBV18	-	TRBJ2-5	TGTGCCAGCTCACCCAATCTAGCGGGGGCCCAAGAGACCCAGTACTTC	CASSPNLAGAQETQYF
-	TRBV14	-	TRBJ2-1	TGTGCCAGCAGCCAAGGGTGGGCCGAGGCAGGACGCAGAGAGCAGTTCTTC	CASSQGWAEAGRREQFF
TRBD1	TRBV7-3	few	TRBJ1-1	TGTGCCAGCAGCTTAACCCCAGGGGGCACTGAAGCTTTCTTT	CASSLTPGGTEAFF
-	TRBV7-6	-	TRBJ1-4	TGTGCCAGCAGTCACAGTCCTACTAATGAAAAACTGTTTTTT	CASSHSPTNEKLFF
-	TRBV10-3	-	TRBJ2-1	TGTGCCATCAGTGAGTCGGGTCTAGCGACCGGCAATGAGCAGTTCTTC	CAISESGLATGNEQFF
-	TRBV12-3/TRBV12-4	few	TRBJ2-4	TGTGCCAGCAGTTTCGAGGTCTACGAGGGAGACATTCAGTACTTC	CASSFEVYEGDIQYF
TRBD1	TRBV12-3/TRBV12-4	-	TRBJ2-1	TGTGCCAGCAGTGGGACAGGGTCCTACAATGAGCAGTTCTTC	CASSGTGSYNEQFF
TRBD2	TRBV24-1	many	TRBJ2-2	TGTGCCACCAGTGACCGGGGGGAGGCCGGGGAGCTGTTTTTT	CATSDRGEAGELFF
-	TRBV6-2/TRBV6-3	few	TRBJ1-2	TGTGCCAGCAGTTACTCGAGGGCCAGGGTAGCTGGCTACACCTTC	CASSYSRARVAGYTF
-	TRBV10-2	-	TRBJ2-6	TGCGCCACCAACCCCAATCGCGCCTCTTACTCTGGGGCCAACGTCCTGACTTTC	CATNPNRASYSGANVLTF
TRBD1	TRBV9	-	TRBJ2-3	TGTGCCAGCAGCATCAGGGGGCGGACAGATACGCAGTATTTT	CASSIRGRTDTQYF
-	TRBV20-1	few	TRBJ2-5	TGCAGTGCTAGGCCAGGCGGGTACCAAGAGACCCAGTACTTC	CSARPGGYQETQYF
-	TRBV5-1	-	TRBJ2-7	TGCGCCAGCTACCGGGACACCCGTGCCGAGCAGTACTTC	CASYRDTRAEQYF
-	TRBV3-1	few	TRBJ2-1	TGTGCCAGCAGCCAGAGGTGGGCAGGCGAGCAGTTCTTC	CASSQRWAGEQFF
TRBD2	TRBV9	few	TRBJ2-7	TGTGCCAGCAGCGCTAGCGGGGGGGAAACCTACGAGCAGTACTTC	CASSASGGETYEQYF
TRBD2	TRBV4-2	-	TRBJ2-1	TGTGCCAGCAGCCAAGAAACCGTCCTAGGGACTAGCGGGGGAGCGAATGAGCAGTTCTTC	CASSQETVLGTSGGANEQFF
TRBD1	TRBV11-2	many	TRBJ2-1	TGTGCCAGCACCTATCTCCGGGACAGGGGCTACAATGAGCAGTTCTTC	CASTYLRDRGYNEQFF